This entry lists 25 T cell receptor beta chains sequenced from one sample in a study of cytomegalovirus exposure and HLA in healthy donors. The PCR had 60 Vbeta and 13 Jbeta primers. The data were produced by immunoSEQ multiplex PCR, yet TCRdb's version contains in-frame clones alone and is incomplete. The sample shows 150,000 to 200,000 clones, more than 85% of them seen only once. Input material: PBMCs. The source is a woman between 18 and 29 years old in good health and CMV-seronegative.

The CDR3 sequence: CASSLGTSGPNSNEQFF. The CDR3 DNA follows: TGTGCCAGCAGCTTAGGGACTAGCGGCCCAAATAGCAATGAGCAGTTCTTC. V is TRBV7-2 and J is TRBJ2-1; 10 nucleotides line up with TRBD2. The germline V gene encodes CDR1 SGHTA and CDR2 FQGNSA. The CDR3 length is 17 residues. Unmatched junction bases numbered 9, after V lost 1 base and J lost 6 bases.

This chain's CDR3 is CASSPRRTGSYEQYF. The CDR3 DNA follows: TGTGCCAGCAGCCCCCGTCGGACAGGTAGCTACGAGCAGTACTTC. The rearrangement joins TRBV9 to TRBJ2-7, with 7 positions matching TRBD1. The ends lost 4 bases at V and 3 bases at J; junction bases unmatched: 10. The CDR3 has 15 residues. The germline gives CDR1 SGDLS, CDR2 YYNGEE. Combining the CDR3 with reference TRBV9 and TRBJ2-7 gives the whole variable domain DSGVTQTPKHLITATGQRVTLRCSPRSGDLSVYWYQQSLDQGLQFLIQYYNGEERAKGNILERFSAQQFPDLHSELNLSSLELGDSALYFCASSPRRTGSYEQYFGPGTRLTVT.

The chain uses TRBV19 and TRBJ1-2; 11 nucleotides agree with TRBD1. The germline V gene encodes CDR1 LNHDA and CDR2 SQIVND (reference sequence). The CDR3 totals 18 residues. J lost 0 bases, V lost 3 bases, and 9 bases had no gene match. The CDR3 here is CASSMVPGQGAANYGYTF. The CDR3 DNA reads as TGTGCCAGTAGTATGGTCCCCGGACAGGGGGCAGCTAACTATGGCTACACCTTC.

Turning to this clone: Within the sample, other DNA sequences also encode this same CDR3. The V and J genes are TRBV4-1 and TRBJ2-7; TRBD2 matches 9 bases. CDR3 length: 15 residues. The junction had 8 bases not matched to a gene; V was cut back by 4 bases and J by 4 bases. Per germline, CDR1 MGHRA and CDR2 YSYEKL. The CDR3 DNA reads as TGCGCCAGCAGCCCGGGGCGGGAGGGGAGGTACGAGCAGTACTTC. This encodes CASSPGREGRYEQYF.

This chain connects TRBV5-1 to TRBJ2-2; 11 nucleotides align to TRBD2. Trimming removed 3 bases from V and 5 bases from J; junction bases left unmatched: 3. The length of the CDR3 is 15 residues. Germline V gives CDR1 SGHRS, CDR2 YFSETQ. CDR3 in amino acids: CASSSGTSGTGELFF. The DNA for the CDR3 is TGCGCCAGCAGCTCCGGGACTAGCGGAACCGGGGAGCTGTTTTTT. Looking up the rest from reference TRBV5-1 and TRBJ2-2 gives the full variable domain: KAGVTQTPRYLIKTRGQQVTLSCSPISGHRSVSWYQQTPGQGLQFLFEYFSETQRNKGNFPGRFSGRQFSNSRSEMNVSTLELGDSALYLCASSSGTSGTGELFFGEGSRLTVL.

V usage is TRBV27 and J usage is TRBJ2-1, with 9 bases fitting TRBD1. Germline CDR1 MNHEY, CDR2 SMNVEV (reference sequence). The CDR3 loop spans 15 amino acids. V lost 8 bases to trimming and J lost 8 bases; unmatched junction nucleotides: 13. CDR3 DNA: TGTGCCAGCCAACCTGAGGGGACAGGGAAGGATGAGCAGTTCTTC. Residues: CASQPEGTGKDEQFF.

The chain couples TRBV6-1 to TRBJ2-1, with no clear D. Germline V gene lookup returns CDR1 MNHNS and CDR2 SASEGT. This CDR3 contains 10 residues. V was trimmed by 8 bases and J by 15 bases, leaving 14 bases between them. The CDR3 DNA sequence: TGTGCCAGCGCTTTGGAGTCTCCGTTCTTC. Protein sequence: CASALESPFF.

This clone was counted a single time. The V gene is TRBV6-6, the J gene TRBJ2-1, with TRBD2 identical over 16 bases. The CDR3 length is 15 residues. With V trimmed by 6 bases and J by 9 bases, 5 bases remained unmatched. Germline CDR1 MNHNY, CDR2 SVGAGI (reference sequence). The CDR3 loop reads CASSPGTSGRGEQFF. CDR3 bases: TGTGCCAGCAGCCCTGGGACTAGCGGGAGGGGTGAGCAGTTCTTC.

The chain couples TRBV18 to TRBJ1-1; 7 bases are shared with TRBD1. The CDR3 covers 12 residues. CDR1 and CDR2 (germline): KGHSH, LQKENI. V gave up 4 bases and J gave up 9 bases; unmatched junction bases: 5. The CDR3 is CASSQLTGKAFF. The CDR3 DNA follows: TGTGCCAGCTCACAGTTGACAGGGAAAGCTTTCTTT. Filled out from reference TRBV18 and TRBJ1-1, the complete variable domain reads NAGVMQNPRHLVRRRGQEARLRCSPMKGHSHVYWYRQLPEEGLKFMVYLQKENIIDESGMPKERFSAEFPKEGPSILRIQQVVRGDSAAYFCASSQLTGKAFFGQGTRLTVV.

Regarding this clone: One end of the junction fails to match germline, which may point to a read error. CDR3 nucleotides: TGTTCCAGTATACAGGGGAACACTGAAGCTTTCTTT. This gives the protein CSSIQGNTEAFF. V usage is TRBV7-9 and J usage is TRBJ1-1; a weak D match, TRBD1 (6 bases). The length of the CDR3 is 12 residues. The V gene's germline CDR1 is SEHNR and CDR2 FQNEAQ (reference sequence).

The chain carries TRBV5-1 and TRBJ2-5, with a tentative D call TRBD1 (6 bases). The germline V and J ends were trimmed by 1 base and 3 bases, with 10 bases remaining between them. This CDR3 is 14 amino acids long. Germline lookup yields CDR1 SGHRS and CDR2 YFSETQ. The CDR3 reads CASSLSHREETQYF. The CDR3 DNA follows: TGCGCCAGCAGCTTGAGCCACAGGGAAGAGACCCAGTACTTC.

CDR3 residues: CASSVEAWETQYF. CDR3 in DNA: TGTGCCAGCAGCGTAGAAGCTTGGGAGACCCAGTACTTC. V is TRBV9 and J is TRBJ2-5; the D is unclear. Trimming removed 0 bases from V and 5 bases from J, with 8 bases in between. The CDR3 consists of 13 residues. CDR1 and CDR2 from the germline V gene are SGDLS and YYNGEE.

This chain joins TRBV7-9 and TRBJ2-7; D ambiguous. Germline assignment: CDR1 SEHNR and CDR2 FQNEAQ (reference sequence). CDR3 length equals 13 residues. The V gene lost 3 bases and the J gene lost 4 bases, with 10 bases spanning the gap. The CDR3 sequence is CASSFGSPYEQYF. CDR3 DNA sequence: TGTGCCAGCAGCTTCGGGTCACCGTACGAGCAGTACTTC.

A remark on this clone: The junction departs from germline at one end; a sequencing error may be responsible. Other DNA sequences of this sample code for an identical CDR3. This sequence joins TRBV5-1 and TRBJ1-6, with 11 bases identical to TRBD1. CDR1 SGHRS and CDR2 YFSETQ come from the germline V gene. The CDR3 loop spans 17 amino acids. The CDR3 bases are TGCGCCAGCAGCTTCGGACAGGGGGCAGGGTATAATTCCCCCCTCCACTTT. Amino acids: CASSFGQGAGYNSPLHF.

The chain recombines TRBV7-9 with TRBJ2-5, with 10 bases that match TRBD2. Germline V gives CDR1 SEHNR, CDR2 FQNEAQ (reference sequence). The CDR3 has 15 residues. V lost 5 bases, J lost 2 bases, and 5 bases stayed unmatched. CDR3 amino acids: CASSPTSGAQETQYF. CDR3 DNA sequence: TGTGCCAGCAGCCCAACTAGCGGGGCACAAGAGACCCAGTACTTC.

The V gene is TRBV6-5, the J gene TRBJ2-1; 7 positions match TRBD1. The CDR3 spans 13 residues. V shed 7 bases, J shed 4 bases, and the junction held 4 bases outside the gene matches. Germline CDR1 and CDR2: MNHEY and SVGAGI. In DNA, the CDR3 is TGTGCCAGCACGCAACAGGGGTACAATGAGCAGTTCTTC. Residues: CASTQQGYNEQFF.

V gene TRBV7-2 combines with J gene TRBJ2-7; TRBD2 matches at 10 bases. Germline lookup yields CDR1 SGHTA and CDR2 FQGNSA. Germline trimming cut 4 bases from V and 4 bases from J; bases unmatched to any gene: 4. The CDR3 has 14 residues. The CDR3 DNA reads as TGTGCCAGCAGCTCGACTAGCGGGTTTTACGAGCAGTACTTC. This gives the protein CASSSTSGFYEQYF. The whole variable domain, remainder taken from reference TRBV7-2 and TRBJ2-7, is GAGVSQSPSNKVTEKGKDVELRCDPISGHTALYWYRQSLGQGLEFLIYFQGNSAPDKSGLPSDRFSAERTGGSVSTLTIQRTQQEDSAVYLCASSSTSGFYEQYFGPGTRLTVT.

The CDR3, as DNA: TGTGCCAGCAGTTTGGCGGGGGGGTGGGCAGATACGCAGTATTTT. Encoded protein: CASSLAGGWADTQYF. This sequence joins TRBV6-5 and TRBJ2-3; 9 bases line up with TRBD2. Trimming at V came to 4 bases and at J to 4 bases, leaving 6 bases not matched to a gene. The germline CDR1 and CDR2 sequences are MNHEY and SVGAGI. This CDR3 region has 15 residues.

This sequence joins TRBV7-2 and TRBJ2-7; 11 nucleotides agree with TRBD2. Trimming at V came to 1 base and at J to 7 bases, leaving 12 bases not matched to a gene. The CDR3 sequence is 17 residues long. Germline lookup yields CDR1 SGHTA and CDR2 FQGNSA. CDR3 bases: TGTGCCAGCAGCTTAGGGGGTGTAGCGGGAGGGCCGGGAGAGCAGTACTTC. Translation: CASSLGGVAGGPGEQYF.

This chain joins TRBV7-6 and TRBJ2-5, with 10 bases fitting TRBD2. J gave up 3 bases and V 2 bases, and 15 bases lay outside the gene matches. CDR3 length: 19 amino acids. CDR1 is SGHVS and CDR2 is FNYEAQ in the germline V gene. CDR3 sequence reads: CASSLRAAGGGQTKETQYF. For the CDR3, the DNA is TGTGCCAGCAGCTTAAGGGCAGCGGGGGGGGGTCAAACCAAAGAGACCCAGTACTTC.

This clone was recorded a few times. The rearrangement uses TRBV10-1 and TRBJ1-5; D unresolved. The CDR3 is 13 amino acids. The V gene's germline CDR1 is WNHNN and CDR2 SYGVQD (reference sequence). V was cut by 8 bases and J by 3 bases, with 11 bases left in between. CDR3 loop: CASHLRDNQPQHF. The CDR3 nucleotides read TGCGCCAGCCACCTACGGGACAATCAGCCCCAGCATTTT.

The chain couples TRBV28 to TRBJ1-5; D might be TRBD1 (6 bases). The V end lost 6 bases, the J end lost 5 bases, and 14 bases lay between the germline ends. Germline V lookup: CDR1 MDHEN, CDR2 SYDVKM. CDR3 size: 14 residues. CDR3 sequence (DNA): TGTGCCAGCAGCTCGGGCAGGGGATATCAGCCCCAGCATTTT. Its protein is CASSSGRGYQPQHF.

In DNA form, the CDR3 reads TGTGCCAGCAGCTTGGTAAGGACAGGGGGGTACGAGCAGTACTTC. Translation: CASSLVRTGGYEQYF. V is TRBV7-2 and J is TRBJ2-7; the match to TRBD1 covers 10 bases. V lost 3 bases and J lost 4; bases outside the gene matches: 6. The CDR3 covers 15 residues. In germline, CDR1 is SGHTA, CDR2 FQGNSA. Based on the CDR3 plus reference TRBV7-2 and TRBJ2-7, the full variable domain is GAGVSQSPSNKVTEKGKDVELRCDPISGHTALYWYRQSLGQGLEFLIYFQGNSAPDKSGLPSDRFSAERTGGSVSTLTIQRTQQEDSAVYLCASSLVRTGGYEQYFGPGTRLTVT.

The genes are TRBV4-2 and TRBJ2-2; TRBD2 aligns across 7 bases. V lost 1 base, J lost 4 bases, and 3 bases stayed unmatched. The CDR3 runs 15 residues. CDR1 and CDR2 (germline): LGHNA, YNFKEQ. The CDR3 reads CASSQAREGTGELFF. CDR3 nucleotide sequence: TGTGCCAGCAGCCAAGCCAGGGAGGGCACCGGGGAGCTGTTTTTT.

V and J are TRBV18 and TRBJ1-4, with 9 bases fitting TRBD1. Germline V CDR1 and CDR2: KGHSH, LQKENI. CDR3 length equals 16 residues. V dropped 3 bases and J dropped 4; count of bases not matched to a gene: 6. CDR3 nucleotide sequence: TGTGCCAGCTCACCGGGACAGGGACGAAGTAATGAAAAACTGTTTTTT. Translation: CASSPGQGRSNEKLFF. The full variable domain, its missing parts supplied by reference TRBV18 and TRBJ1-4, is NAGVMQNPRHLVRRRGQEARLRCSPMKGHSHVYWYRQLPEEGLKFMVYLQKENIIDESGMPKERFSAEFPKEGPSILRIQQVVRGDSAAYFCASSPGQGRSNEKLFFGSGTQLSVL.